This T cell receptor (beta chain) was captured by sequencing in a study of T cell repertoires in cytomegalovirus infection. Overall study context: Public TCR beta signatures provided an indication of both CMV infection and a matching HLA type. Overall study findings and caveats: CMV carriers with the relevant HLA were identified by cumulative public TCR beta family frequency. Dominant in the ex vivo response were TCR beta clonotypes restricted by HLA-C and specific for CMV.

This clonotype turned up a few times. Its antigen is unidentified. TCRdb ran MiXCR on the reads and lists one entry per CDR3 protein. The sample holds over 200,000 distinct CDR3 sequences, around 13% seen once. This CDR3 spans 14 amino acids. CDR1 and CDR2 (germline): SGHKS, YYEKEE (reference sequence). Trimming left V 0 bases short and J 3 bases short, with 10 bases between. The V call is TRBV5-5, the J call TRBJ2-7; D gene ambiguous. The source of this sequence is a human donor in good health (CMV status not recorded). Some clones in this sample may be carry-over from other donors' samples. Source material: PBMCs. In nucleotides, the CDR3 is TGTGCCAGCAGCTTGGAGCCAGTTGACTACGAGCAGTACTTC. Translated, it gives CASSLEPVDYEQYF.